Listed below are T cell receptor beta chains from one sample, sequenced in a study of T cell repertoires in cytomegalovirus infection. TCRdb passed the reads through MiXCR, listing each CDR3 protein once. The table lists hundreds of thousands of distinct CDR3 sequences, approximately 24% of them singletons. The sample was CD8+ T cells from PBMCs. The receptors here all came from a human donor in good health (CMV status not recorded). Some clones in this sample may be carry-over from other donors' samples. The CDR3 runs from the conserved cysteine through the conserved F or W. The order of the fields is D gene, J gene, clone size, V gene, CDR3 DNA, CDR3 protein. D genes are given only for firm matches. Only part of the rows carry a size: once, few, many, or a class if the clone is expanded.

>TRBD1|TRBJ1-5|many|TRBV12-5
TGTGCTAGTGGTTGGACAGGGGATCAGCCCCAGCATTTT
CASGWTGDQPQHF
>.|TRBJ2-2|.|TRBV12-3/TRBV12-4
TGTGCCAACATTCCCTCATGGAGGGATGACGGGGAGCTGTTTTTT
CANIPSWRDDGELFF
>TRBD2|TRBJ2-7|.|TRBV3-1
TGTGCCAGCAGCCCCCGAGAAGACCTAGCGGGGGATCCCTACGAGCAGTACTTC
CASSPREDLAGDPYEQYF
>TRBD2|TRBJ2-2|many|TRBV7-8
TGTGCCAGCAGCTTAGCGGAGGGACTAGCGGGGGGTAACACCGGGGAGCTGTTTTTT
CASSLAEGLAGGNTGELFF
>.|TRBJ2-5|few|TRBV14
TGTGCCAGCAGAAAGGTGGGGGGGCGCATCGGAGAGACCCAGTACTTC
CASRKVGGRIGETQYF
>.|TRBJ2-5|many|TRBV7-9
TGTGCCAGCAGAACGTTGGCCTGGGATGAGACCCAGTACTTC
CASRTLAWDETQYF
>TRBD2|TRBJ2-1|.|TRBV13
TGTGCCAGCAGCTCTAGGACTAGCGGGGGGGCAGACAATGAGCAGTTCTTC
CASSSRTSGGADNEQFF
>TRBD1|TRBJ2-5|.|TRBV29-1
TGCAGCGTTGAAGATCTGCGGACAGGGAGAAAAGAGACCCAGTACTTC
CSVEDLRTGRKETQYF
>.|TRBJ1-2|.|TRBV28
TGTGCCAGCAGTTTGGAACTCTGGGGCTACACCTTC
CASSLELWGYTF
>.|TRBJ1-2|.|TRBV28
TGTGCCAGCAGTTTACTCCAGGGAAACAGTCACTACACCTTC
CASSLLQGNSHYTF
>.|TRBJ2-5|.|TRBV7-2
TGTGCCAGCGGGGCAGGGCGGTTCCCCGAGACCCAGTACTTC
CASGAGRFPETQYF
>TRBD1|TRBJ2-2|many|TRBV11-2
TGTGCCAGCAGCGCTAATCTTCCGGGACAGGGGGCGAACACCGGGGAGCTGTTTTTT
CASSANLPGQGANTGELFF
>.|TRBJ1-5|.|TRBV28
TGTGCCAACATCTTGCGGGGGCTTAATCAGCCCCAGCATTTT
CANILRGLNQPQHF
>TRBD2|TRBJ2-1|few|TRBV27
TGTGCCAGCAGTTTAACCGGGACTAGCGTCAATGAGCAGTTCTTC
CASSLTGTSVNEQFF
>.|TRBJ2-1|many|TRBV7-2
TGTGCCAGCAGCTTAGACCCAATGGGGGACAATGAGCAGTTCTTC
CASSLDPMGDNEQFF
>.|TRBJ1-1|few|TRBV7-9
TGTGCCAGCAGCCCCGGTAGGGACCGACTAGGACGGACTGAAGCTTTCTTT
CASSPGRDRLGRTEAFF
>TRBD1|TRBJ1-1|few|TRBV6-6
TGTGCCAGCGGGGACAGGGTTGAAGCTTTCTTT
CASGDRVEAFF
>TRBD1|TRBJ1-5|.|TRBV12-3/TRBV12-4
TGTGCCAACAGAACAGGGGGCCGCAATCAGCCCCAGCATTTT
CANRTGGRNQPQHF
>.|TRBJ2-6|few|TRBV6-1
TGTGCCAGCAGCCCCTCCCGGCTGGGGGCCAACGTCCTGACTTTC
CASSPSRLGANVLTF
>.|TRBJ2-7|once|TRBV7-9
TGTGCCCGCAGCTTAGGGAGCTCCTACGAGCAGTACTTC
CARSLGSSYEQYF
>.|TRBJ2-1|.|TRBV2
TGTGCCAGCAGCCGGGGGGCCGGCAACCATGAGCAGTTCTTC
CASSRGAGNHEQFF
>TRBD2|TRBJ2-3|many|TRBV10-3
TGTGCCATCAGTGAAGCGGCTAGCGGGTACACAGATACGCAGTATTTT
CAISEAASGYTDTQYF
>TRBD2|TRBJ2-5|.|TRBV28
TGTGCCAGCAGTTCCCGCCACGGTGAACTAGCGGCGTACCAAGAGACCCAGTACTTC
CASSSRHGELAAYQETQYF
>.|TRBJ2-2|few|TRBV28
TGTGCCAGCAGTTTATACGGACCGATACTGAAGGGGTCCGGGGAGCTGTTTTTT
CASSLYGPILKGSGELFF
>.|TRBJ1-6|.|TRBV6-8
TGTGCCAGCAGTTCGTCCGGGCCGTTAAATTCACCCCTCCACTTT
CASSSSGPLNSPLHF
>.|TRBJ2-7|few|TRBV7-9
TGTGCCAGCAGCATCGACAGAGCCTACGAGCAGTACTTC
CASSIDRAYEQYF
>TRBD1|TRBJ2-5|.|TRBV7-9
TGTGCCAGCAGCTTATGGAAAGGGACAGGGGGCTCGTTGGAAGAGACCCAGTACTTC
CASSLWKGTGGSLEETQYF
>.|TRBJ1-1|.|TRBV7-3
TGTGCCAGCAGCTTAATTAGGGCCCAGCGCACTGAAGCTTTCTTT
CASSLIRAQRTEAFF
>TRBD2|TRBJ2-1|.|TRBV20-1
TGCAGTGCTTCGGAGCGGGGACCTTTCAATGAGCAGTTCTTC
CSASERGPFNEQFF
>TRBD1|TRBJ2-7|.|TRBV4-1
TGCGCCAGCAGCCAAGGGGACAGCGACTACGAGCAGTACTTC
CASSQGDSDYEQYF
>.|TRBJ2-7|.|TRBV7-9
TGTGCCAACAGTCCTCCCGAGTCCCGCTACGAGCAGTACTTC
CANSPPESRYEQYF
>.|TRBJ2-7|few|TRBV28
TGTGCCAGCACCACCGGGACTTACGAGCAGTACTTC
CASTTGTYEQYF
>.|TRBJ2-7|few|TRBV29-1
TGCAGCGTCCTTAAGTTAGACCGAGCCTACGAGCAGTACTTC
CSVLKLDRAYEQYF
>TRBD1|TRBJ2-1|few|TRBV20-1
TGCAGTGCTCACCCTACCGGGACAGGGGCCTACAATGAGCAGTTCTTC
CSAHPTGTGAYNEQFF
>.|TRBJ1-2|few|TRBV19
TGTGCCAGTAGATATAGGGGGGGGATACAGGATGGCTACACCTTC
CASRYRGGIQDGYTF
>.|TRBJ2-1|many|TRBV7-9
TGTGCCAGCAGCTTAGGACAGCGGCTCTACAATGAGCAGTTCTTC
CASSLGQRLYNEQFF
>.|TRBJ2-1|few|TRBV29-1
TGCAGCGTTGAAGGATTAGGGAATGAGCAGTTCTTC
CSVEGLGNEQFF
>.|TRBJ2-1|.|TRBV27
TGTGCCAGCAGTTCCCCCCAGGGGCAAGAGCAGTTCTTC
CASSSPQGQEQFF
>.|TRBJ1-2|many|TRBV6-6
TGTGCCACCTTGGTGGCATCTAACTATGGCTACACCTTC
CATLVASNYGYTF
>.|TRBJ1-5|few|TRBV7-9
TGTGCCAGCAGCTCCGGCCATGGGAATCAGCCCCAGCATTTT
CASSSGHGNQPQHF
>TRBD2|TRBJ2-1|.|TRBV20-1
TGCAGTGCTAGAGATAGCGGGAGAGGACCCGAGGAGTTCTTC
CSARDSGRGPEEFF
>.|TRBJ2-1|few|TRBV7-9
TGTGCCAGCAGCTCTCGGAGGGTTGATGAGCAGTTCTTC
CASSSRRVDEQFF
>.|TRBJ2-1|few|TRBV28
TGTGCCAGCAGGCCTCCGGGGGGCCTAAATGAGCAGTTCTTC
CASRPPGGLNEQFF
>.|TRBJ1-2|many|TRBV7-9
TGTGCCAGCAGCCCCACAGGAGTACCGGGCTATGGCTACACCTTC
CASSPTGVPGYGYTF
>TRBD2|TRBJ2-5|.|TRBV18
TGTGCCAGCTCACCACCGTCCGGGGGGACAGAGACCCAGTACTTC
CASSPPSGGTETQYF
>.|TRBJ2-5|many|TRBV12-3/TRBV12-4
TGTGCCAGCAGTTTAGTGGGGGAACCGAAGACCCAGTACTTC
CASSLVGEPKTQYF
>TRBD1|TRBJ1-6|few|TRBV6-6
TGTGCCAGCAGTCTCGGACAGGGACCCTGGGAGTCACCCCTCCACTTT
CASSLGQGPWESPLHF
>.|TRBJ2-7|many|TRBV7-9
TGTGCCAGCAGCTTAAAAAGCGAATACGAGCAGTACTTC
CASSLKSEYEQYF
>TRBD2|TRBJ2-1|few|TRBV24-1
TGTGCCACCAGTGATCTGCGGGGGGCCAGGAATGAGCAGTTCTTC
CATSDLRGARNEQFF
>TRBD2|TRBJ2-5|.|TRBV20-1
TGCAGTGCTACCAACCCATACACCGCGGGGGGTGGGGAGACCCAGTACTTC
CSATNPYTAGGGETQYF